This TCR beta chain was retrieved from a study of blood T cells in healthy people across ages. The authors extracted at least 5.5 micrograms of total RNA per sample. Trimming pared 0 bases from V and 1 base from J, leaving 11 bases between. Germline V lookup: CDR1 LGHNA, CDR2 YNFKEQ. The CDR3 sequence is 16 residues long. Primers used in a second PCR of roughly 6 to 11 cycles were a sample-barcoded 5' primer and a J-beta primer mix. Unique molecular identifiers of 12 random nucleotides labeled each cDNA. Any given sample supplied a minimum of 2.5 million CDR3-containing paired-end reads. MiXCR was run by TCRdb on the 5' RACE reads, yielding one entry per CDR3 protein. This table holds 450,000 to 700,000 distinct CDR3 sequences, about 25% found once.

The specimen sequenced was blood. The chain employs TRBV4-2 and TRBJ2-3; D possibly corresponds to TRBD2 (5 bases). The receptor was derived from a woman in her 70s in good health. The CDR3 coding sequence is TGTGCCAGCAGCCAAGAAGCCGGGATCGGCACAGATACGCAGTATTTT. Translating gives CASSQEAGIGTDTQYF.